Listed below are T cell receptor beta chains from one sample, sequenced in a study of regulatory T cells in long-lasting Graves disease. One entry per CDR3 protein, called by TCRdb with MiXCR from the multiplex PCR reads. The sample has more than 450,000 distinct CDR3 sequences; roughly 17% are singletons. These same data were also listed under a study on T cells in Graves' hyperthyroidism and ophthalmopathy.

Source: peripheral blood mononuclear cells (PBMCs), taken at new diagnosis, from a patient treated with antithyroid drugs. The source of these receptors is a man aged 35-49 years with Graves disease. Each CDR3 is given with its conserved first and last residue. Fields, in order: CDR3 protein, V gene, J gene.

CAWSGRPAGTQETQYF	TRBV30	TRBJ2-5
CASSDGSYSNQPQHF	TRBV19	TRBJ1-5
CASSYLGGSYNEQFF	TRBV6-2/TRBV6-3	TRBJ2-1
CASSSREGGRIF	TRBV9	TRBJ2-1
CASSLEGGSAETQYF	TRBV7-9	TRBJ2-5
CASSFWDSNGYTF	TRBV12-3/TRBV12-4	TRBJ1-2
CSARERPGELFF	TRBV20-1	TRBJ2-2
CASSARQGSQETQYF	TRBV5-4	TRBJ2-5
CASSFQGRTDTQYF	TRBV5-1	TRBJ2-3
CASSLTMREAYEQYF	TRBV3-1	TRBJ2-7
CASRLGGWQFF	TRBV27	TRBJ2-1
CASRQGSYNSPLHF	TRBV12-3/TRBV12-4	TRBJ1-6
CASSRDTATGEQFF	TRBV5-1	TRBJ2-1
CASSQGGSPQETQYF	TRBV3-1	TRBJ2-5
CASSKDRFYEQYF	TRBV19	TRBJ2-7
CAWSVVAGDTQYF	TRBV30	TRBJ2-3
CAISEGQGRNQPQHF	TRBV10-3	TRBJ1-5
CASSRGITYEQYF	TRBV7-9	TRBJ2-7
CASSVNGELFF	TRBV9	TRBJ2-2
CASRIRASPMGQYF	TRBV6-1	TRBJ2-7
CASSWGGDTGELFF	TRBV27	TRBJ2-2
CSGGGLYGYTF	TRBV20-1	TRBJ1-2
CATSDFSGANEQFF	TRBV24-1	TRBJ2-1
CAWSVLDTGELFF	TRBV30	TRBJ2-2
CASSVLSASYNEQFF	TRBV6-1	TRBJ2-1
CASSLPSPLAKQFF	TRBV28	TRBJ2-1
CASTTGAGFSYEQYF	TRBV7-2	TRBJ2-7
CASRQLDISGNEQFF	TRBV28	TRBJ2-1
CASSDDRNSYNEQFF	TRBV2	TRBJ2-1
CSARDPLTSLYEQYF	TRBV20-1	TRBJ2-7
CASIGSTFSTGANVLTF	TRBV28	TRBJ2-6
CAGGTGDEAFF	TRBV30	TRBJ1-1
CASSTYLGRTDTQYF	TRBV27	TRBJ2-3
CASGAFGISGANVLTF	TRBV12-5	TRBJ2-6
CASSFGGLREQYF	TRBV27	TRBJ2-7
CASSPLLGTPNYEQYF	TRBV18	TRBJ2-7
CASSPVRDSPYEQYF	TRBV7-9	TRBJ2-7
CSARDPRQGAEKLFF	TRBV20-1	TRBJ1-4
CASSLGTGIDIQYF	TRBV18	TRBJ2-4
CASSLGQWNQPQHF	TRBV12-3/TRBV12-4	TRBJ1-5
CASRWGASQETQYF	TRBV5-1	TRBJ2-5
CASSSAYLGDSEKLFF	TRBV5-1	TRBJ1-4
CASSIGGNSPLHF	TRBV12-3/TRBV12-4	TRBJ1-6
CASTLTGLDNQPQHF	TRBV28	TRBJ1-5
CASSRIWDTMRNIQYF	TRBV6-2/TRBV6-3	TRBJ2-4
CASSLDPSGTTSTDTQYF	TRBV12-3/TRBV12-4	TRBJ2-3
CASSYRGRGNEQYF	TRBV6-2/TRBV6-3	TRBJ2-7
CASSRPATGGLLTEAFF	TRBV6-2/TRBV6-3	TRBJ1-1
CASSSPGRNLQETQYF	TRBV12-3/TRBV12-4	TRBJ2-5
CSAYSGLSYEQYF	TRBV20-1	TRBJ2-7
CSALREGRETQYF	TRBV20-1	TRBJ2-5
CASSTGLLSKNIQYF	TRBV5-1	TRBJ2-4